What follows is one T cell receptor (beta chain) and its context. Its target is unknown. Healthy individuals of Caucasian origin from Russia, aged roughly 6 to 100, served as donors. The record originates from a study of blood T cells in healthy people across ages. Overall study results and limits: Greater diversity and more naive CD4+ cells were seen in long-lived donors than in aged donors.

Sample-barcoded 5' priming and a J-beta primer mix drove a second PCR of roughly 6 to 12 cycles. Unique molecular identifiers of 12 random nucleotides labeled each cDNA. TCRdb itself ran the 5' RACE reads through MiXCR, one entry per CDR3 protein. The sample includes some 710,000 distinct CDR3 sequences, about half of them seen just once. This CDR3 spans 19 amino acids. From germline, CDR1 is SGHVS and CDR2 FNYEAQ. J was trimmed by 6 bases and V by 3 bases; bases with no gene match: 18. The sequenced material came from blood. This clonotype originated in a man aged 80 or over in good health. This chain connects TRBV7-6 to TRBJ2-2, with 8 bases aligning to TRBD2. CDR3: CASSFFTGGPFETPGELFF. In nucleotides, the CDR3 is TGTGCCAGCAGCTTTTTTACGGGAGGGCCTTTCGAAACACCCGGGGAGCTGTTTTTT.